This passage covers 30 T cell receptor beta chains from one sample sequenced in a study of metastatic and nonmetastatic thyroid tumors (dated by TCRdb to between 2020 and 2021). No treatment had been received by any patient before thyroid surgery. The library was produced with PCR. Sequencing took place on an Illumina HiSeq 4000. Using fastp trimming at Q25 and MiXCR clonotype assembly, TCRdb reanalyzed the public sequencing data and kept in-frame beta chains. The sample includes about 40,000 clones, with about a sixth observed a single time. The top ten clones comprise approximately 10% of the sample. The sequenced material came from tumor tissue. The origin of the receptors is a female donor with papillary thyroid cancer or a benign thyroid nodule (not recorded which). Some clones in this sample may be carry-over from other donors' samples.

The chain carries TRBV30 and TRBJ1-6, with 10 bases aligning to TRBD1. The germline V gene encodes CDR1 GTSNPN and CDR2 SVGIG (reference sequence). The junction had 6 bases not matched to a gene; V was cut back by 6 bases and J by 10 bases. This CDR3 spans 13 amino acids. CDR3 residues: CACAGQGESPLHF. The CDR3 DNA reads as TGTGCCTGTGCCGGACAGGGGGAATCACCCCTCCACTTT.

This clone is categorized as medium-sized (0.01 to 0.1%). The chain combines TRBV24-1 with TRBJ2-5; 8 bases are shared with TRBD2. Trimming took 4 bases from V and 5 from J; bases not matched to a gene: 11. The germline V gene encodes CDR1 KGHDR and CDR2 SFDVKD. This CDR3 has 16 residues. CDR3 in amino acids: CATSDNERERKETQYF. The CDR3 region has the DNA TGTGCCACCAGTGACAACGAGCGGGAGCGTAAGGAGACCCAGTACTTC.

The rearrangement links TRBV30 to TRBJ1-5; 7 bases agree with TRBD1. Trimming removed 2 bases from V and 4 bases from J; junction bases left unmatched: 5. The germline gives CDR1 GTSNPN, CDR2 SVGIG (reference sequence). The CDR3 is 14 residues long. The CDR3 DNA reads TGTGCCTGGAGTTTGGGACAGTCAAATCAGCCCCAGCATTTT. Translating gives CAWSLGQSNQPQHF. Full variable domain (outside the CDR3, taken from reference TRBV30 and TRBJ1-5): SQTIHQWPATLVQPVGSPLSLECTVEGTSNPNLYWYRQAAGRGLQLLFYSVGIGQISSEVPQNLSASRPQDRQFILSSKKLLLSDSGFYLCAWSLGQSNQPQHFGDGTRLSIL.

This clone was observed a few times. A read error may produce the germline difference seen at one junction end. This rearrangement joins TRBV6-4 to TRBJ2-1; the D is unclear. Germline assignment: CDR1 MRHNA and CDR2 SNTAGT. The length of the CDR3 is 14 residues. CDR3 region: CASSDSRCSDEHFF. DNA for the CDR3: TGTGCCAGCAGTGACTCGAGGTGTAGTGATGAGCATTTCTTC.

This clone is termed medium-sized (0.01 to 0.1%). The CDR3 here is CSARDLGDSNSPLHF. In DNA form, the CDR3 reads TGCAGTGCTAGAGATCTTGGGGACAGCAATTCACCCCTCCACTTT. This rearrangement joins TRBV20-1 to TRBJ1-6, with TRBD1 matching 7 bases. The CDR3 is 15 residues long. The J segment lost 7 bases and the V segment lost 0 bases, leaving 6 bases of the junction unmatched. The germline V gene encodes CDR1 DFQATT and CDR2 SNEGSKA (reference sequence).

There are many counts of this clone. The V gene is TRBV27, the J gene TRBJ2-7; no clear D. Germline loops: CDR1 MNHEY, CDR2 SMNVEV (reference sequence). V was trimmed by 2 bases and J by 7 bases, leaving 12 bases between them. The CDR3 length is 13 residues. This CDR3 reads CASSLTSAGEQYF. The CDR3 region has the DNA TGTGCCAGCAGTTTAACATCTGCCGGGGAGCAGTACTTC.

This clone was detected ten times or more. The CDR3 loop is CASSLVLGQTGELFF. The CDR3 DNA sequence: TGCGCCAGCAGCTTGGTTCTCGGGCAGACCGGGGAGCTGTTTTTT. V usage is TRBV5-1 and J usage is TRBJ2-2; no clear D gene. V was cut by 0 bases and J by 5 bases, with 11 bases left in between. CDR3 length equals 15 residues. Germline CDR1 SGHRS, CDR2 YFSETQ.

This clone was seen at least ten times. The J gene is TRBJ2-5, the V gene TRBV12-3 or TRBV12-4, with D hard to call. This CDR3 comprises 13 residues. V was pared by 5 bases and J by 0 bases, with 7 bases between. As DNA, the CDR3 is TGTGCCAGCAGTCCAACCAACCAAGAGACCCAGTACTTC. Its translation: CASSPTNQETQYF.

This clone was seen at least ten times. The CDR3 nucleotides read TGTGCCAGCAGTGAAGGATTATATGGGGTCAGGAGATACGAGCAGTACTTC. Translating gives CASSEGLYGVRRYEQYF. The rearrangement uses TRBV2 and TRBJ2-7; D gene ambiguous. The germline V gene encodes CDR1 SNHLY and CDR2 FYNNEI. The V gene lost 1 base and the J gene lost 4 bases, with 20 bases spanning the gap. The CDR3 runs 17 residues. Full variable domain (outside the CDR3, taken from reference TRBV2 and TRBJ2-7): EPEVTQTPSHQVTQMGQEVILRCVPISNHLYFYWYRQILGQKVEFLVSFYNNEISEKSEIFDDQFSVERPDGSNFTLKIRSTKLEDSAMYFCASSEGLYGVRRYEQYFGPGTRLTVT.

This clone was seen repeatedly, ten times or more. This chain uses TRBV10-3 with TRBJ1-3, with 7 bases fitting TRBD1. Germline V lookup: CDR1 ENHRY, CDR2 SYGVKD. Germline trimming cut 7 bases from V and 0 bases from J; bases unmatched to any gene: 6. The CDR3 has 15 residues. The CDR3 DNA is TGTGCCATCACTAGGGACAGCAGCTCTGGAAACACCATATATTTT. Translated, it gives CAITRDSSSGNTIYF.

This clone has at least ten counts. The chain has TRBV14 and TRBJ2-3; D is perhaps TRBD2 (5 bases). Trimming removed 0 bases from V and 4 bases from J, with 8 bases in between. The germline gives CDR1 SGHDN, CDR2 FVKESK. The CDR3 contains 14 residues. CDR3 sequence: CASSQDRGPDTQYF. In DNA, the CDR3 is TGTGCCAGCAGCCAAGATAGAGGGCCAGATACGCAGTATTTT. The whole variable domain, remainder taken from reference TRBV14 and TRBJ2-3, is EAGVTQFPSHSVIEKGQTVTLRCDPISGHDNLYWYRRVMGKEIKFLLHFVKESKQDESGMPNNRFLAERTGGTYSTLKVQPAELEDSGVYFCASSQDRGPDTQYFGPGTRLTVL.

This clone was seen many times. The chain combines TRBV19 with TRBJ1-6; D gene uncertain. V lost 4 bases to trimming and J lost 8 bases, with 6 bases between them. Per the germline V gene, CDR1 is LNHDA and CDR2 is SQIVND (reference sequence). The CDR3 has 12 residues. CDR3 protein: CASSTDYSPLHF. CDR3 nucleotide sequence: TGTGCCAGTAGTACGGATTATTCACCCCTCCACTTT.

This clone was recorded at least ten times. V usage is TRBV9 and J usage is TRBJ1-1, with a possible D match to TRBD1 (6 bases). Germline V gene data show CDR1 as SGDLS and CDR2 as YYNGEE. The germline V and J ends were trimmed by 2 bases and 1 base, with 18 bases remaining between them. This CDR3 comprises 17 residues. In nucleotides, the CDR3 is TGTGCCAGCAGCGTCCCCGGACCAGGGGAGGGGAACACTGAAGCTTTCTTT. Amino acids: CASSVPGPGEGNTEAFF.

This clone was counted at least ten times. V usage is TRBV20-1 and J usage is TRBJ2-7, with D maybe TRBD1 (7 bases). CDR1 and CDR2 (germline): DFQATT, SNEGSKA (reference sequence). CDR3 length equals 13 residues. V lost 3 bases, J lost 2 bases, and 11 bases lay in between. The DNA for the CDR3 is TGCAGTGCTAGCAGGGGGGCAACCTACGAGCAGTACTTC. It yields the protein CSASRGATYEQYF.

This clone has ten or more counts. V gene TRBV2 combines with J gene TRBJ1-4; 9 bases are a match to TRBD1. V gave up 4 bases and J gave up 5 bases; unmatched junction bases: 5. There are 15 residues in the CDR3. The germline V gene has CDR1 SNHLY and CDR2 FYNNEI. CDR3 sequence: CASSGDREGNEKLFF. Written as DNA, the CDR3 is TGTGCCAGCAGTGGGGACAGGGAGGGGAATGAAAAACTGTTTTTT.

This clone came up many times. CDR3 bases: TGCAGTGCTAGAACTGGAAACACCATATATTTT. Amino acids: CSARTGNTIYF. J is TRBJ1-3 and V is TRBV20-1; no reliable D call. The V end lost 2 bases, the J end lost 2 bases, and 1 base lay between the germline ends. CDR1 is DFQATT and CDR2 is SNEGSKA in the germline V gene (reference sequence). This CDR3 spans 11 amino acids.

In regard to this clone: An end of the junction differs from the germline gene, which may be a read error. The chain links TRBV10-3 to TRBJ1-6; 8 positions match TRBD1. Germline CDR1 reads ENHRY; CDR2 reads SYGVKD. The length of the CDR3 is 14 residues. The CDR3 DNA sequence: TGTGCCATCAGATCGGGACAGGCCAATTCACACCTCCACTTT. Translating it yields CAIRSGQANSHLHF.

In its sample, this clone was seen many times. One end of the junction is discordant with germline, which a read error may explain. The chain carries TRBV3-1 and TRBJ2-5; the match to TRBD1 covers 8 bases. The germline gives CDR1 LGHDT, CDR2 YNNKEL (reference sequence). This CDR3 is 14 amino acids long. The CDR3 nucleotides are TGTGCCAGCAGCCCTCGGACAGGGCACATCCATGGGAACTTC. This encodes CASSPRTGHIHGNF.

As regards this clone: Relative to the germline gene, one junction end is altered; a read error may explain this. This CDR3 is CTSSSWQGSEKLFF. Here the CDR3 DNA reads TGCACCAGCAGCTCCTGGCAGGGAAGTGAAAAACTGTTTTTT. This chain links TRBV5-1 with TRBJ1-4, with D maybe TRBD1 (5 bases). There are 14 residues in the CDR3. CDR1 and CDR2 (germline): SGHRS, YFSETQ.

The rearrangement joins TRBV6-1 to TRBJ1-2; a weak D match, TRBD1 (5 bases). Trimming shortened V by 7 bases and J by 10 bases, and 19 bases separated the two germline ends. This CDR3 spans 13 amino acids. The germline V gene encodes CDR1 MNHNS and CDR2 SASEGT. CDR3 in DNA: TGTGCCAGCATCCCGGTTGGAGGGGAAGTCTACACCTTC. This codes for CASIPVGGEVYTF.

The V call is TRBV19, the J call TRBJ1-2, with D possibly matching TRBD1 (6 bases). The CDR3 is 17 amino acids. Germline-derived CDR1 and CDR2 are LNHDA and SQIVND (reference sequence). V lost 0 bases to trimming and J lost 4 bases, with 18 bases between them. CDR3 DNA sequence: TGTGCCAGTAGTATAGATGTGACCAGGGGAGGATCCTATGGCTACACCTTC. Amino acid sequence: CASSIDVTRGGSYGYTF.

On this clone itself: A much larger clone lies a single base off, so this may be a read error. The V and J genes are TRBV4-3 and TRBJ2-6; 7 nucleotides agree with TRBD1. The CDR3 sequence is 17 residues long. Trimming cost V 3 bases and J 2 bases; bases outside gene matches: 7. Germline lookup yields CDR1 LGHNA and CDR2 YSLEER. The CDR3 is CASSHDRDSAGANVLTF. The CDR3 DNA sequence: TGCGCCAGCAGCCACGACAGGGATTCAGCTGGGGCCAACGTCCTGACTTTC.

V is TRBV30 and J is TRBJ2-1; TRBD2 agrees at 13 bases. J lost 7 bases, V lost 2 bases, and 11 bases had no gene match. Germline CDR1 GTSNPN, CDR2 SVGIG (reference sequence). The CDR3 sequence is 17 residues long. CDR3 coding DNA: TGTGCCTGGAGTACCGGGACTAGCGGGACCGACTGGAATGAGCAGTTCTTC. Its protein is CAWSTGTSGTDWNEQFF.

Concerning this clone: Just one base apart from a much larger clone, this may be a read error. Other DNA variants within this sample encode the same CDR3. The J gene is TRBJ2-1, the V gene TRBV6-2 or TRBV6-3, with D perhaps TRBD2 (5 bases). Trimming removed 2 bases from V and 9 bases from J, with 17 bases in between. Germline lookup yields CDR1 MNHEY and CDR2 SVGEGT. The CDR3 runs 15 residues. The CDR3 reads CASSYGLAGIGEQFF. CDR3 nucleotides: TGTGCCAGCAGTTACGGGCTAGCTGGAATAGGTGAGCAGTTCTTC.

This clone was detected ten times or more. CDR3: CASSHRTDTQYF. The CDR3 DNA reads as TGTGCCAGCAGCCATCGAACAGATACGCAGTATTTT. The chain uses TRBV3-1 and TRBJ2-3; D is unclear. The CDR3 is made up of 12 amino acids. Germline V gene data show CDR1 as LGHDT and CDR2 as YNNKEL (reference sequence). V was trimmed by 3 bases and J by 3 bases, leaving 4 bases between them.

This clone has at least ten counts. CDR3 in amino acids: CASRVGDTQYF. As DNA, the CDR3 is TGTGCCAGCAGAGTAGGAGATACGCAGTATTTT. The rearrangement joins TRBV6-1 to TRBJ2-3; D remains ambiguous. The CDR3 is made up of 11 amino acids. Germline values: CDR1 MNHNS, CDR2 SASEGT. Trimming shortened V by 6 bases and J by 5 bases, and 6 bases separated the two germline ends.

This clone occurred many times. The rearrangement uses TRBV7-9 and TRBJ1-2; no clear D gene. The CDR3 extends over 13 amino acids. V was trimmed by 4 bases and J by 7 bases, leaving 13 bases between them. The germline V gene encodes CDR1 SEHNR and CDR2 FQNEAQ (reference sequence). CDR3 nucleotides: TGTGCCAGCAGCTCCAGCCCTCCCCGTGGCTACACCTTC. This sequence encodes CASSSSPPRGYTF.

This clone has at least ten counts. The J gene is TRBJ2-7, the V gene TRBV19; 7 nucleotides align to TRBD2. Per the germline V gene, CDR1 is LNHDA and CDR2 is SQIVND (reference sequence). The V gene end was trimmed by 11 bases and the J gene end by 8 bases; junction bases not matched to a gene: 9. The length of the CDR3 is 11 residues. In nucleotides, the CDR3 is TGTGCCCCCCCTGGCGGGGGTAAGCAGTACTTC. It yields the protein CAPPGGGKQYF. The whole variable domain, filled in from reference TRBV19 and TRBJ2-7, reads DGGITQSPKYLFRKEGQNVTLSCEQNLNHDAMYWYRQDPGQGLRLIYYSQIVNDFQKGDIAEGYSVSREKKESFPLTVTSAQKNPTAFYLCAPPGGGKQYFGPGTRLTVT.

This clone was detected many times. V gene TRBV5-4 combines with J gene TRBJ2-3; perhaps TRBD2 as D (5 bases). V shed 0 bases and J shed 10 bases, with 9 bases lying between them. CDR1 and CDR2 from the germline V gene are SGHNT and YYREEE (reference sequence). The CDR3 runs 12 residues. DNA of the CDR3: TGTGCCAGCAGCTTGGGGGAGCAGCCGCAGTATTTT. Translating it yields CASSLGEQPQYF.

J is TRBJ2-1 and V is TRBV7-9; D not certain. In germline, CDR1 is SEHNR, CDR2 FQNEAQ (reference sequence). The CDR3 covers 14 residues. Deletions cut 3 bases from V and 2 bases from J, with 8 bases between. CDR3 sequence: CASSFDRAYNEQFF. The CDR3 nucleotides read TGTGCCAGCAGCTTCGACCGGGCCTACAATGAGCAGTTCTTC.